Following are 7 T cell receptor beta chains from one sample sequenced in a study of T cells expressing NK-cell markers. TCRdb re-called the 5' RACE reads and shows each CDR3 protein once, DNA omitted. The sample totals some 410,000 distinct CDR3 sequences. The sample was blood T cells: a sorted CD56 or NKG2C T cell subset, CD4+ or CD8+ T cells, or bulk PBMC T cells (not recorded which). The source of these receptors is a woman between 18 and 69 years old in good health.

The chain carries TRBV20-1 and TRBJ2-1; TCRdb indicates TRBD2, and absent DNA this call remains unverified. CDR3 size: 15 residues. CDR1 is DFQATT, CDR2 SNEGSKA, per germline (reference sequence). CDR3 region: CSASVSGRADREQFF.

The gene calls are TRBV11-2 and TRBJ2-5; the D call from TCRdb, TRBD2, cannot be confirmed without DNA. The germline V gene encodes CDR1 SGHAT and CDR2 FQNNGV. This CDR3 comprises 18 residues. Here the CDR3 reads CASSFRPSLAGGQETQYF.

The V and J genes are TRBV7-3 and TRBJ2-1; TCRdb's D call of TRBD2 is untestable without DNA. This CDR3 is built from 13 residues. Germline lookup yields CDR1 SGHTA and CDR2 FQGTGA. CDR3 in amino acids: CASSLGGYYEQFF.

The rearrangement uses TRBV7-2 and TRBJ2-7; no DNA is available, so the TRBD1 call from TCRdb remains unchecked. Germline lookup yields CDR1 SGHTA and CDR2 FQGNSA. This CDR3 spans 15 amino acids. CDR3 in amino acids: CASSRGTAGSYEQYF.

The CDR3 sequence: CASSDPLRGLGETQYF. J is TRBJ2-5 and V is TRBV25-1; absent DNA, TCRdb's TRBD2 call cannot be checked. Germline assignment: CDR1 MGHDK and CDR2 SYGVNS. The CDR3 runs to 16 residues.

The chain couples TRBV5-6 to TRBJ1-6; TCRdb picks TRBD1, but there is no DNA to check that call. The germline V gene encodes CDR1 SGHDT and CDR2 YYEEEE. The CDR3 spans 15 residues. The CDR3 loop reads CASSPDGGLGSPLHF. Filled out from reference TRBV5-6 and TRBJ1-6, the complete variable domain reads DAGVTQSPTHLIKTRGQQVTLRCSPKSGHDTVSWYQQALGQGPQFIFQYYEEEERQRGNFPDRFSGHQFPNYSSELNVNALLLGDSALYLCASSPDGGLGSPLHFGNGTRLTVT.

The chain has TRBV27 and TRBJ2-3; checking the TCRdb D call of TRBD1 is not possible without DNA. This CDR3 region has 13 residues. From germline, CDR1 is MNHEY and CDR2 SMNVEV (reference sequence). The CDR3 spells CASSSIVGTDQYF.